This T cell receptor beta chain was sequenced in a study of response to subunit inactivated influenza vaccine. The study's findings and limits: Authors suggested that a seasonal influenza vaccination recruits few new T cells each time.

In the case of this clonotype: Its antigen is unknown.

TCRdb ran MiXCR on the RT-PCR reads and lists one entry per CDR3 protein. Counted here are 600,000 to 850,000 distinct CDR3 sequences, 11% to 15% occurring once; the ten biggest clones make up 7.5% to 9%. The CDR3 runs to 19 residues. The germline V gene encodes CDR1 DFQATT and CDR2 SNEGSKA (reference sequence). Trimming cost V 0 bases and J 0 bases; bases outside gene matches: 15. The starting material was PBMCs from blood, obtained less than 15 days before vaccination. The sequence was collected from a man in his forties or fifties who received an inactivated influenza vaccine. This rearrangement joins TRBV20-1 to TRBJ1-2; 8 positions agree with TRBD1. In nucleotides, the CDR3 is TGCAGTGCTAGAGAGGGGTTCCCTGAGGACAGGGTTCCTAACTATGGCTACACCTTC. This codes for CSAREGFPEDRVPNYGYTF.